These T cell receptor beta chains were read from a single sample in a study of blood T cell repertoires in COVID-19. The table came from immunoSEQ multiplex PCR; TCRdb's copy has only in-frame clones and leaves some out. The table records about 42,000 clones, 85% of them present only once. The source material was peripheral blood. The receptor source for this set is a man aged 45-60 years with active COVID-19. CDR3s include the opening cysteine and the closing phenylalanine or tryptophan. Each record gives: clone size, V gene, J gene, D gene, CDR3 DNA, CDR3 protein. A D gene is named only where the DNA matches it firmly. The listing skips clone size in some rows; elsewhere it reads once, few, many or a size class.

>.|TRBV30|TRBJ2-7|.
TGTGCCTGGACCCTGGGAGGCAGCTCCTACGAGCAGTACTTC
CAWTLGGSSYEQYF
>.|TRBV10-3|TRBJ2-2|TRBD2
TGTGCCATCAGTCCCCGAACTAGCGGGGGCACCGGGGAGCTGTTTTTT
CAISPRTSGGTGELFF
>once|TRBV5-1|TRBJ2-5|TRBD2
TGCGCCAGCACTTTACTAGCGGCAAGCCAAGAGACCCAGTACTTC
CASTLLAASQETQYF
>.|TRBV29-1|TRBJ1-1|.
TGCAGCGTTGTCGGGGTTAATAGATACACTGAAGCTTTCTTT
CSVVGVNRYTEAFF
>.|TRBV18|TRBJ2-2|TRBD1
TGTGCCAGCTCACCCAGACAGGGGGCAACGAACACCGGGGAGCTGTTTTTT
CASSPRQGATNTGELFF
>.|TRBV4-3|TRBJ1-2|TRBD1
TGCGCCAGCAGCCCCGGGGGACAGTTGGCTGGCGGCTACACCTTC
CASSPGGQLAGGYTF
>.|TRBV3-1/TRBV3-2|TRBJ2-5|TRBD2
TGTGCCAGCACCTCTCTGACTAGCGGCGGAGAGACCCAGTACTTC
CASTSLTSGGETQYF
>.|TRBV2|TRBJ2-3|.
TGTGCCAGCAGTGACAGGGGAGGCACAGATACGCAGTATTTT
CASSDRGGTDTQYF
>.|TRBV7-2|TRBJ2-2|.
TGTGCCAGCAGCTTAGGGGCGTCCGGGGAGCTGTTTTTT
CASSLGASGELFF
>.|TRBV6-4|TRBJ2-3|TRBD2
TGTGCCAGCAGTGACTCGTCTAGCGGGAGCACAGATACGCAGTATTTT
CASSDSSSGSTDTQYF
>.|TRBV6-5|TRBJ1-1|TRBD1
TGTGCCAGCAGGTGGACAGGGAACACTGAAGCTTTCTTT
CASRWTGNTEAFF
>.|TRBV7-2|TRBJ2-7|.
TGTGCCAGCAGCTTAACGAGAAGCTCCTACGAGCAGTACTTC
CASSLTRSSYEQYF
>.|TRBV15|TRBJ2-7|.
TGTGCCACCAGCAGAGATGGAGGCAACGAGCAGTACTTC
CATSRDGGNEQYF
>.|TRBV11-3|TRBJ2-1|.
TGTGCCAGCGCCCCCGGGGGGCCAAGCGAGCAGTTCTTC
CASAPGGPSEQFF
>.|TRBV4-3|TRBJ2-1|TRBD2
TGCGCCAGCAGCCAAGCCAGCGGGAGTTACAATGAGCAGTTCTTC
CASSQASGSYNEQFF
>once|TRBV24-1|TRBJ2-2|TRBD1
TGTGCCACCAGTGCCGGGACAGCGAACACCGGGGAGCTGTTTTTT
CATSAGTANTGELFF
>.|TRBV5-1|TRBJ2-3|.
TGCGCCAGCAGCTTGGGACAGATAACAGATACGCAGTATTTT
CASSLGQITDTQYF
>.|TRBV7-6|TRBJ2-7|TRBD2
TGTGCCAGCAGCTTAGCGTCTACTAGCGGGAGGTCCCACGAGCAGTACTTC
CASSLASTSGRSHEQYF
>.|TRBV6-2/TRBV6-3|TRBJ2-7|.
TGTGCCAGCAGTTGGGGCCCGGGAGAAGCGTGGGAGCAGTACTTC
CASSWGPGEAWEQYF
>few|TRBV2|TRBJ2-7|TRBD2
TGTGCCAGCAGGTCAAGCGGGAGCTCCTACGAGCAGTACTTC
CASRSSGSSYEQYF
>.|TRBV7-9|TRBJ1-4|TRBD1
TGTGCCAGCAGCCAGACAGGGGTTGAAGAAAAACTGTTTTTT
CASSQTGVEEKLFF
>.|TRBV28|TRBJ1-2|.
TGTGCCAGCAGTTTAACCCAGGGGATCTATGGCTACACCTTC
CASSLTQGIYGYTF
>.|TRBV28|TRBJ2-3|TRBD2
TGTGCCAGCAGGCGGACTAGCGGGAGGGGAGATACGCAGTATTTT
CASRRTSGRGDTQYF
>.|TRBV10-3|TRBJ2-1|.
TGTGCCATCAGGCCCACCGGGGAGTACTCCTACAATGAGCAGTTCTTC
CAIRPTGEYSYNEQFF
>few|TRBV9|TRBJ1-4|TRBD1
TGTGCCAGCAGCGTAGGACAGGGAACTAATGAAAAACTGTTTTTT
CASSVGQGTNEKLFF
>.|TRBV6-6|TRBJ2-2|.
TGTGCCAGCAGACTGCTAGCTAACACCGGGGAGCTGTTTTTT
CASRLLANTGELFF
>.|TRBV4-1|TRBJ2-4|.
TGCGCCAGCAGCCAACGTACAGTCTTAGTAGCCAAAAACATTCAGTACTTC
CASSQRTVLVAKNIQYF
>.|TRBV5-4|TRBJ1-1|TRBD1
TGTGCCAGCAGCCCCAGGCCGGGACAGAAGGAAGCTTTCTTT
CASSPRPGQKEAFF
>.|TRBV7-4|TRBJ2-7|TRBD2
TGTGCCAGCTGGGGGGGGTACTTC
CASWGGYF